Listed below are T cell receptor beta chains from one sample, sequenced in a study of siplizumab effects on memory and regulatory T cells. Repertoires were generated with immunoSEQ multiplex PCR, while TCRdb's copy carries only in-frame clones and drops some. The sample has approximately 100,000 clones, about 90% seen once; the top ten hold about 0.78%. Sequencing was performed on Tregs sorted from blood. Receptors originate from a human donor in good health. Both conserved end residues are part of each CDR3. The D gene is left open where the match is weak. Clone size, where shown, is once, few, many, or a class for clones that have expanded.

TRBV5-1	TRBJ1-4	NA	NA	TGCGCCAGCAGCTTGGCCTCTGGGATTAACGAAAAACTGTTTTTT	CASSLASGINEKLFF
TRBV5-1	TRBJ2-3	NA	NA	TGCGCCAGCAGTGGGGGAAGCACAGATACGCAGTATTTT	CASSGGSTDTQYF
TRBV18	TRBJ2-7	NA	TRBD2	TGTGCCAGCTCACCGCGGGGACTAGCGGGGGAGTTCTACGAGCAGTACTTC	CASSPRGLAGEFYEQYF
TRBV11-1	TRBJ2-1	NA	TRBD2	TGTGCCAGCAGCTTAGTCCCCCCTAGCGGGAGGGCCGGCAATGAGCAGTTCTTC	CASSLVPPSGRAGNEQFF
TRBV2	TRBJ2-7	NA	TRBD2	TGTGCCAGCAGTCAACCTTTGTACGGGACAGGGTTCCTAGCGGGAGGGGGCGAGCAGTACTTC	CASSQPLYGTGFLAGGGEQYF
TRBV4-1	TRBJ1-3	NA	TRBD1	TGCGCCAGCAGCCCTACCCGGACAGGCCTATCTGGAAACACCATATATTTT	CASSPTRTGLSGNTIYF
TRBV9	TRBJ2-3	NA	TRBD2	TGTGCCAGCAGCGTTACCCTTACCAGCGGGGGATCAGATACGCAGTATTTT	CASSVTLTSGGSDTQYF
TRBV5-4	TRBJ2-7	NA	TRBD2	TGTGCCAGCAGCTCCCCGGGACTATTGACCTACGAGCAGTACTTC	CASSSPGLLTYEQYF
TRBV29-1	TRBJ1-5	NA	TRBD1	TGCAGCGTTGTTGTTGGACAGGGCCAACAGCCCCAGCATTTT	CSVVVGQGQQPQHF
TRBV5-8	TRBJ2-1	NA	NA	TGTGCCAGCAGCTTGGGGAGAGCCTACAATGAGCAGTTCTTC	CASSLGRAYNEQFF
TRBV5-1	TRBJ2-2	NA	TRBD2	TGCGCCAGCAGCTTGAGCGGGGTGAACACCGGGGAGCTGTTTTTT	CASSLSGVNTGELFF
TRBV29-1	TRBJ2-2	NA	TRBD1	TGCAGCGCCTCAAAGGGGGCTAACACCGGGGAGCTGTTTTTT	CSASKGANTGELFF
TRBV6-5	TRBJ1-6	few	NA	TGTGCCAGCAGTTACTCGATGGTGGGGTTGTCACCCCTCCACTTT	CASSYSMVGLSPLHF
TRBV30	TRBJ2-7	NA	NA	TGTGCCTGGAGTCTTGCCTCCTACGAGCAGTACTTC	CAWSLASYEQYF
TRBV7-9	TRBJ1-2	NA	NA	TGTGCCAGCAGCTTTCGTCTAGGGAGAGGCTACACCTTC	CASSFRLGRGYTF
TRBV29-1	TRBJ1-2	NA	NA	TGCAGCGTACCAAGAGCCCCAGGGGTGGATGTTGGCTACACCTTC	CSVPRAPGVDVGYTF
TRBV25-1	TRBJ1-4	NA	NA	TGTGCCAGCAGTGAGGCCAGGGTTAACGAAAAACTGTTTTTT	CASSEARVNEKLFF
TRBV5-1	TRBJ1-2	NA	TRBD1	TGCGCCAGCAGCAAGGGACAGGACCATGGCTACACCTTC	CASSKGQDHGYTF
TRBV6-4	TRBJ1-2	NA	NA	TGTGCCAGCAGCCAGGGTGCTGGCTACACCTTC	CASSQGAGYTF
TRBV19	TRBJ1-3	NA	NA	TGTGCCAGTAGTATCTCTCACTCTGGAAACACCATATATTTT	CASSISHSGNTIYF
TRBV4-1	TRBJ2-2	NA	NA	TGCGCCAGCAGCCACTCTTGGGCCGGGCCCGGGGAGCTGTTTTTT	CASSHSWAGPGELFF
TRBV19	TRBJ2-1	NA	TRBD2	TGTGCCAGTAGTACCCCGGGGTGGACTAGCGGGAGCAATGAGCAGTTCTTC	CASSTPGWTSGSNEQFF
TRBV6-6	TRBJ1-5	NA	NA	TGTGCCAGCAGTTATACCGATAGTAATCAGCCCCAGCATTTT	CASSYTDSNQPQHF
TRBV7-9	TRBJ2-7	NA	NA	TGTGCCAGCAGCTGGCAGACCTACGAGCAGTACTTC	CASSWQTYEQYF
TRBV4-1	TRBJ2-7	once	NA	TGCGCCAGCAGCCAAGATAACATCGGACCCTACGAGCAGTACTTC	CASSQDNIGPYEQYF
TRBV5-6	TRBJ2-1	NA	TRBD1	TGTGCCAGCAGACTGACAGGGGGCTCCTACAATGAGCAGTTCTTC	CASRLTGGSYNEQFF
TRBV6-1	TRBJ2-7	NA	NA	TGTGCCAGCAGTGGACAGTCCTACGAGCAGTACTTC	CASSGQSYEQYF
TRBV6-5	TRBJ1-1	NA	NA	TGTGCCAGCAGTTACTCCGCAGGGGTGACTGAAGCTTTCTTT	CASSYSAGVTEAFF
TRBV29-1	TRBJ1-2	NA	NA	TGCAGCGTTGGGGACGGCGGCTACACCTTC	CSVGDGGYTF